The rows below give T cell receptor beta chains drawn from one sample of a study of metastatic and nonmetastatic thyroid tumors. TCRdb reanalyzed the PCR reads via MiXCR. The sample includes 40,000 or so clones, roughly a quarter seen only once; the top ten take 9.6%. Material: blood. The receptors here all came from a female donor with papillary thyroid cancer or a benign thyroid nodule (not recorded which). Some clones in this sample may be carry-over from other donors' samples. Both conserved end residues are trimmed from each CDR3. The D gene is left open where the match is weak. Where a row states a size, it is once, few, many or the class of an expanded clone; other rows omit it.

TRBV6-2/TRBV6-3	few	TRBJ2-7	TRBD2	ASSTGTSTFPISYEQY
TRBV6-5	many	TRBJ2-1	TRBD1	ASTPGTGLRGSYNEQF
TRBV6-2/TRBV6-3	few	TRBJ2-1	-	ASSPRVAGGPNEQF
TRBV15	many	TRBJ1-5	TRBD1	ATSTTGAIQPQH
TRBV7-9	many	TRBJ1-2	-	ASSLEVSGYT
TRBV19	-	TRBJ2-2	-	ASTGTAITWELF
TRBV7-2	many	TRBJ2-7	TRBD1	ASSLGQGTSYEQY
TRBV27	-	TRBJ2-2	-	ASRVTRSAGELF
TRBV28	many	TRBJ1-5	TRBD1	ASLPKGALSNQPQH
TRBV7-3	many	TRBJ1-2	-	ASSLYSGQPYGYT
TRBV12-5	-	TRBJ1-5	TRBD1	ASVYGTVPNQPQH
TRBV5-1	-	TRBJ1-4	-	ASSSTTSTNEKLF
TRBV6-2/TRBV6-3	-	TRBJ2-3	-	ASSPRLTSTDTQY
TRBV3-1	many	TRBJ1-2	-	ASSQKGDQTANGYT
TRBV6-2/TRBV6-3	many	TRBJ2-3	-	ASSFASAVTMY